This T cell receptor beta chain came from a study of cytomegalovirus exposure and HLA in healthy donors. With 60 Vbeta and 13 Jbeta primers, the PCR was carried out. Libraries were prepared by immunoSEQ multiplex PCR; TCRdb keeps only in-frame clonotypes and omits some of them. This table holds 150,000 to 200,000 clones, around 80% found once. Study-wide points: Reports indicated that the classifier achieved high specificity and sensitivity in diagnosing cytomegalovirus status.

CDR3 length: 16 amino acids. Details on this clone: Its antigen is still unknown.

Sequenced sample: PBMCs. The chain combines TRBV21-1 with TRBJ2-3; the D call of TRBD2 is as the table states it, not checked on the DNA. TRBV21-1 is termed a pseudogene. The sequence was obtained from a woman aged 25-40 years in good health and CMV-seropositive. DNA of the CDR3: TGTGCCAGCACCACGAAGGGGACGGGGGGGGGAGATACGCAGTATTTT. Its translation is CASTTKGTGGGDTQYF.